The 5 T cell receptor beta chains in this list originate from one sample, sequenced in a study of read filtering for tumor transcriptome and immune sequencing. This library used roughly 0.4 ug RNA and molecular barcoded adaptors spanning alpha/delta and beta/gamma chains. In TCRdb, the reads were re-called with MiXCR into one record per CDR3 protein. The sample carries tens of thousands of distinct CDR3 sequences, roughly 19% recorded once. Sequencing was performed on a population of CD138-negative cells sorted from bone marrow. The receptor set was obtained from a donor at least 40 years old with multiple myeloma.

The chain carries TRBV18 and TRBJ1-1; TRBD1 is a possible D gene (6 bases). Trimming left V 1 base short and J 3 bases short, with 6 bases between. This CDR3 comprises 13 residues. Germline V gives CDR1 KGHSH, CDR2 LQKENI. CDR3 loop: CASSPQGDTEAFF. The CDR3 DNA sequence: TGTGCCAGCTCACCACAGGGGGACACTGAAGCTTTCTTT.

This clonotype was found many times. This chain connects TRBV7-9 to TRBJ2-7, with D perhaps matching TRBD1 (6 bases). This CDR3 has 14 residues. Germline-derived CDR1 and CDR2 are SEHNR and FQNEAQ (reference sequence). V was shortened by 4 bases and J by 5 bases, with 15 bases between the two germline ends. CDR3 sequence reads: CASSSRDTLDEQYF. DNA for the CDR3: TGTGCCAGCAGCTCACGGGACACTCTGGACGAGCAGTACTTC.

At least ten counts were recorded for this clonotype. V usage is TRBV12-3 or TRBV12-4 and J usage is TRBJ2-7, with D unresolved. Trimming took off 3 bases at V and 3 bases at J, with 9 bases between the two ends. The CDR3 length is 13 residues. The CDR3: CASSFGQLYEQYF. The CDR3 bases are TGTGCCAGCAGTTTTGGTCAGCTCTACGAGCAGTACTTC.

Remarks on this clonotype: At one end, the junction sequence differs from germline, possibly due to a read error. V gene TRBV18 combines with J gene TRBJ2-7, with TRBD1 identical over 8 bases. Germline CDR1 reads KGHSH; CDR2 reads LQKENI. The CDR3 has 15 amino acids. CDR3 amino acids: CAGSFWDRIIGEQYF. Written as DNA, the CDR3 is TGTGCCGGCTCATTCTGGGACAGGATTATAGGAGAGCAGTACTTC.

The rearrangement uses TRBV7-3 and TRBJ2-2; D uncertain. V lost 4 bases, J lost 1 base, and 7 bases lay in between. The germline V gene has CDR1 SGHTA and CDR2 FQGTGA. This CDR3 is 14 amino acids long. CDR3 bases: TGTGCCAGCAGCTCAACTGTGAACACCGGGGAGCTGTTTTTT. Translating it yields CASSSTVNTGELFF.